The 20 T cell receptor beta chains presented below share a single source sample, sequenced in a study of T cell responses to AZD1222 COVID-19 vaccine. TCRdb's table, derived via immunoSEQ multiplex PCR, lists solely in-frame clones and lacks some. The sample includes under 150,000 clones, roughly 92% seen only once; the top ten take around 3.5%. Sequencing used peripheral blood, obtained 28 days after the second AZD1222 dose. Receptor source: an adult who received the AZD1222 COVID-19 vaccine.

The chain's CDR3 is CASSLMGRGNSPLHF. The DNA of the CDR3 is TGCGCCAGCAGCTTGATGGGCAGGGGAAATTCACCCCTCCACTTT. The V and J genes are TRBV5-1 and TRBJ1-6; D is possibly TRBD1 (6 bases). The CDR3 covers 15 residues. V lost 1 base and J 7 bases, leaving 12 bases between the germline ends. Germline CDR1 SGHRS, CDR2 YFSETQ.

This CDR3 reads CAISATETPDPYEQYF. The CDR3 DNA sequence: TGTGCCATCAGCGCTACGGAGACTCCCGACCCCTACGAGCAGTACTTC. This chain uses TRBV10-3 with TRBJ2-7; D not resolved. CDR3 length equals 16 residues. CDR1 and CDR2 (germline): ENHRY, SYGVKD. Deletions cut 6 bases from V and 2 bases from J, with 20 bases between.

V gene TRBV18 combines with J gene TRBJ2-2; 7 positions match TRBD1. This CDR3 is built from 15 residues. V lost 3 bases to trimming and J lost 1 base; unmatched junction nucleotides: 2. The germline gives CDR1 KGHSH, CDR2 LQKENI. Written as DNA, the CDR3 is TGTGCCAGCTCACCGGGACAGAAGAACACCGGGGAGCTGTTTTTT. Encoded protein: CASSPGQKNTGELFF.

The chain combines TRBV15 with TRBJ1-5, with TRBD1 matching over 7 bases. The CDR3 sequence is 15 residues long. Germline assignment: CDR1 LNHNV and CDR2 YYDKDF (reference sequence). V dropped 8 bases and J dropped 5; count of bases not matched to a gene: 12. The CDR3 sequence is CATERGKGADQPQHF. In DNA form, the CDR3 reads TGTGCCACCGAGAGAGGCAAGGGGGCGGATCAGCCCCAGCATTTT.

The CDR3 DNA reads TGTGCCAGCAGTTACTCCACGCCGGGGCGGGAGCAGTACTTC. Translated, it gives CASSYSTPGREQYF. The J gene is TRBJ2-7, the V gene TRBV6-6; D is possibly TRBD1 or TRBD2 (5 bases each). Deletions cut 0 bases from V and 7 bases from J, with 13 bases between. This CDR3 is 14 amino acids long. Germline V lookup: CDR1 MNHNY, CDR2 SVGAGI (reference sequence).

V usage is TRBV7-9 and J usage is TRBJ2-2; 14 positions match TRBD2. This CDR3 has 18 amino acids. Germline V gene lookup returns CDR1 SEHNR and CDR2 FQNEAQ (reference sequence). Losses at the gene ends were 5 bases for V and 1 base for J; bases not matched to a gene: 6. CDR3 region: CASSPGTSGRKNTGELFF. The CDR3 coding sequence is TGTGCCAGCAGCCCGGGGACTAGCGGGAGAAAGAACACCGGGGAGCTGTTTTTT.

This clone appeared once. This sequence joins TRBV6-2 or TRBV6-3 and TRBJ2-1, with 7 bases lining up with TRBD2. V dropped 0 bases and J dropped 4; count of bases not matched to a gene: 6. There are 16 residues in the CDR3. CDR1 and CDR2 (germline): MNHEY, SVGEGT. The CDR3 region is CASSYSITSEYNEQFF. CDR3 nucleotides: TGTGCCAGCAGTTACTCGATTACTAGCGAGTACAATGAGCAGTTCTTC.

The V call is TRBV6-4, the J call TRBJ1-5; D is unclear. The CDR3 sequence is 13 residues long. Trimming pared 3 bases from V and 0 bases from J, leaving 3 bases between. CDR1 and CDR2 from the germline V gene are MRHNA and SNTAGT. The CDR3 nucleotides are TGTGCCAGCAGTGAGAGTAGCAATCAGCCCCAGCATTTT. Translation gives CASSESSNQPQHF.

The V and J genes are TRBV28 and TRBJ2-6; the match to TRBD1 covers 10 bases. V dropped 5 bases and J dropped 2; count of bases not matched to a gene: 3. This CDR3 has 16 amino acids. In germline, CDR1 is MDHEN, CDR2 SYDVKM. This CDR3 reads CASSGGQGPGANVLTF. The CDR3 DNA reads as TGTGCCAGCAGTGGGGGACAGGGGCCTGGGGCCAACGTCCTGACTTTC.

J is TRBJ2-1 and V is TRBV15; D is undetermined. V gave up 7 bases and J gave up 0 bases, with 16 bases separating them. Germline values: CDR1 LNHNV, CDR2 YYDKDF (reference sequence). CDR3 length: 16 residues. CDR3 protein: CATTRALGSSYNEQFF. CDR3 DNA sequence: TGTGCCACCACCCGCGCTTTGGGAAGCTCCTACAATGAGCAGTTCTTC.

The rearrangement joins TRBV7-2 to TRBJ1-1; D is ambiguous. V gave up 5 bases and J gave up 3 bases, with 4 bases separating them. The V gene's germline CDR1 is SGHTA and CDR2 FQGNSA. The CDR3 consists of 11 residues. CDR3 protein: CASSLYTEAFF. In DNA, the CDR3 is TGTGCCAGCAGCCTCTACACTGAAGCTTTCTTT. Full variable domain (rest looked up from reference TRBV7-2 and TRBJ1-1): GAGVSQSPSNKVTEKGKDVELRCDPISGHTALYWYRQSLGQGLEFLIYFQGNSAPDKSGLPSDRFSAERTGGSVSTLTIQRTQQEDSAVYLCASSLYTEAFFGQGTRLTVV.

The rearrangement uses TRBV27 and TRBJ1-1, with D possibly matching TRBD1 (6 bases). CDR3 length: 15 amino acids. The germline V and J ends were trimmed by 4 bases and 3 bases, with 15 bases remaining between them. Germline V lookup: CDR1 MNHEY, CDR2 SMNVEV (reference sequence). CDR3 loop: CASSSQQGGDTEAFF. CDR3 sequence (DNA): TGTGCCAGCAGTTCCCAACAGGGAGGGGACACTGAAGCTTTCTTT.

The CDR3 here is CASRASIGRETQYF. The CDR3, as DNA: TGTGCCAGCAGGGCCAGCATAGGGCGGGAGACCCAGTACTTC. The chain links TRBV2 to TRBJ2-5, with D unresolved. The germline V gene encodes CDR1 SNHLY and CDR2 FYNNEI. The CDR3 spans 14 residues. Deletions cut 6 bases from V and 5 bases from J, with 16 bases between.

This clone was observed a single time. V usage is TRBV28 and J usage is TRBJ2-5; 9 bases line up with TRBD1. The trim removed 5 bases at V and 5 bases at J, leaving 3 bases unmatched. The CDR3 spans 13 residues. The germline V gene encodes CDR1 MDHEN and CDR2 SYDVKM. The CDR3 DNA reads TGTGCCAGCAGTGCCGGGACAGGGGAGACCCAGTACTTC. This codes for CASSAGTGETQYF.

The chain recombines TRBV6-2 or TRBV6-3 with TRBJ1-2; D unresolved. V was pared by 0 bases and J by 8 bases, with 10 bases between. This CDR3 is 13 amino acids long. Germline V lookup: CDR1 MNHEY, CDR2 SVGEGT. The CDR3 reads CASSYSKSGGYTF. The CDR3 coding sequence is TGTGCCAGCAGTTACTCGAAGTCGGGAGGCTACACCTTC.

The chain employs TRBV6-5 and TRBJ1-1; D is possibly TRBD1 (5 bases). Germline V gene sequence: CDR1 MNHEY, CDR2 SVGAGI. The V gene lost 5 bases and the J gene lost 4 bases, with 11 bases spanning the gap. The CDR3 contains 13 residues. The CDR3 region has the DNA TGTGCCAGCAGTCTAGGGGCCGGCACTGAAGCTTTCTTT. This gives the protein CASSLGAGTEAFF.

This sequence joins TRBV27 and TRBJ2-7; 8 nucleotides line up with TRBD1. The germline V gene encodes CDR1 MNHEY and CDR2 SMNVEV (reference sequence). The CDR3 length is 15 residues. The V and J ends lost 3 bases and 2 bases, in that order; junction bases with no gene match: 6. The CDR3: CASSFGTGGTYEQYF. CDR3 bases: TGTGCCAGCAGTTTTGGGACAGGCGGTACCTACGAGCAGTACTTC.

The V gene is TRBV4-2, the J gene TRBJ2-1; D not certain. The CDR3 length is 16 residues. Trimming took 0 bases from V and 0 from J, leaving 9 bases between them. The germline CDR1 and CDR2 sequences are LGHNA and YNFKEQ. The CDR3 DNA reads TGTGCCAGCAGCCAAGACCCGAGAGACTCCTACAATGAGCAGTTCTTC. It codes for CASSQDPRDSYNEQFF.

This clone was picked up a small number of times. The rearrangement links TRBV4-2 to TRBJ1-3; D call uncertain. The CDR3 runs 17 residues. Germline values: CDR1 LGHNA, CDR2 YNFKEQ. V was cut by 1 base and J by 3 bases, with 16 bases left in between. DNA of the CDR3: TGTGCCAGCAGCCAAGTTCTCGGGGAAAAGGGTGGAAACACCATATATTTT. As protein: CASSQVLGEKGGNTIYF.

As DNA, the CDR3 is TGTGCCAGCAGTTTCCGGGACAGGGGTACTCAGCCCCAGCATTTT. Translation gives CASSFRDRGTQPQHF. The chain carries TRBV28 and TRBJ1-5; 10 bases align to TRBD1. CDR3 length: 15 residues. V was pared by 3 bases and J by 6 bases, with 5 bases of the junction left unmatched. Germline-derived CDR1 and CDR2 are MDHEN and SYDVKM.